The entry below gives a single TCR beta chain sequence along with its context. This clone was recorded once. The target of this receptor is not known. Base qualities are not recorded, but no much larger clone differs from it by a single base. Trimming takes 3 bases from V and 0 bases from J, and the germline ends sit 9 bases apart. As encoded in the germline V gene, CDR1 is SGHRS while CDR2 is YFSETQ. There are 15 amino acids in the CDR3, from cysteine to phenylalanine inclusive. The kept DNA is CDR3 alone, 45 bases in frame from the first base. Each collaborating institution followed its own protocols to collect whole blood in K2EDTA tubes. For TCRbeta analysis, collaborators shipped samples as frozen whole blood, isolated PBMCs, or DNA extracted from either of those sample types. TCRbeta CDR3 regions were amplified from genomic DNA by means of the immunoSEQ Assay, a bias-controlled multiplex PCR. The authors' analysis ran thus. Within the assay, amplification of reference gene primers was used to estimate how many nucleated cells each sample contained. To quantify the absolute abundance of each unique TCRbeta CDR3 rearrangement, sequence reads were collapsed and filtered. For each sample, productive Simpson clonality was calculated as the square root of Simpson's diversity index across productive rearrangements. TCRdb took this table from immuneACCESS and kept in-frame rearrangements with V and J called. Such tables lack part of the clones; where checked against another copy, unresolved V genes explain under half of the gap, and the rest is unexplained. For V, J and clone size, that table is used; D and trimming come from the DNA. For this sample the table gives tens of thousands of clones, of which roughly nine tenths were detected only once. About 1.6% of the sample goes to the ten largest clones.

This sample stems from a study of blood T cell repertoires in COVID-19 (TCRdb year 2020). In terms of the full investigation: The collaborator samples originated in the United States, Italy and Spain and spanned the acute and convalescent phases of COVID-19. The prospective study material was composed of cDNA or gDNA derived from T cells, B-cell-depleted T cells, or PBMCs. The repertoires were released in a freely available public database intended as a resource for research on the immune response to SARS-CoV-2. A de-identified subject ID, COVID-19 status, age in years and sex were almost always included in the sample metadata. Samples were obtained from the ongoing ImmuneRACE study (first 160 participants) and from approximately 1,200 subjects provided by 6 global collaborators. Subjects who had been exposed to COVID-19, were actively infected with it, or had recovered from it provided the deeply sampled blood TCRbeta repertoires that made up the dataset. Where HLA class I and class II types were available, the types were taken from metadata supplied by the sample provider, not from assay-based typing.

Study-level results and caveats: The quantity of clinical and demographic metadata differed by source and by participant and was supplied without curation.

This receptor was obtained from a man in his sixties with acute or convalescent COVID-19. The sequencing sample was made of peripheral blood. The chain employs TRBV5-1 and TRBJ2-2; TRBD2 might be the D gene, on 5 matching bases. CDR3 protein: CASSSGIPNTGELFF. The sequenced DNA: TGCGCCAGCAGCTCGGGGATACCGAACACCGGGGAGCTGTTTTTT.